The rows below give T cell receptor beta chains drawn from one sample of a study of technical replicates of blood from four donors. Using immunoSEQ multiplex PCR, the repertoire was profiled, and TCRdb retains in-frame clones only, with some absent. The sample yields some 14,000 clones, around 75% seen once. The sample consisted of PBMCs. The receptors come from a human donor in good health. Each CDR3 is given with its conserved first and last residue. A D gene is named only where the DNA matches it firmly. A clone size is listed for some rows: how often the clone was seen (once, few, many), or a class if it is expanded.

d_call | j_call | cdr3_length | clone_size | v_call | cdr3_aa | cdr3_nt
TRBD1 | TRBJ2-7 | 15 | . | TRBV11-1 | CASSASRGMTYEQYF | TGTGCCAGCAGCGCTTCCAGGGGGATGACCTACGAGCAGTACTTC
. | TRBJ1-5 | 15 | . | TRBV10-3 | CAISESGQNNQPQHF | TGTGCCATCAGTGAGTCGGGGCAGAACAATCAGCCCCAGCATTTT
. | TRBJ2-1 | 15 | . | TRBV9 | CASSVGNGIYNEQFF | TGTGCCAGCAGCGTAGGTAACGGGATCTACAATGAGCAGTTCTTC
. | TRBJ2-7 | 13 | . | TRBV25-1 | CASSKGLLWEQYF | TGTGCCAGCAGCAAGGGACTTCTGTGGGAGCAGTACTTC
. | TRBJ1-5 | 14 | . | TRBV5-8 | CASSFRVGNQPQHF | TGTGCCAGCAGCTTCCGGGTGGGCAATCAGCCCCAGCATTTT
. | TRBJ1-5 | 13 | . | TRBV27 | CASSPEPPRPQHF | TGTGCCAGCAGTCCAGAACCTCCCCGGCCCCAGCATTTT
. | TRBJ2-2 | 18 | . | TRBV5-4 | CASTRADRPLNNTGELFF | TGTGCCAGCACCCGAGCCGACAGGCCCCTAAATAACACCGGGGAGCTGTTTTTT
. | TRBJ1-4 | 16 | . | TRBV5-6 | CASSFSGNGDFEKLFF | TGTGCCAGCAGCTTTTCAGGAAACGGGGATTTCGAAAAACTGTTTTTT
TRBD1 | TRBJ2-5 | 14 | . | TRBV5-1 | CASSQGTGKETQYF | TGCGCCAGCAGCCAAGGGACAGGGAAAGAGACCCAGTACTTC
. | TRBJ2-1 | 10 | once | TRBV6-1 | CANGPNEQFF | TGTGCTAACGGTCCCAATGAGCAGTTCTTC
. | TRBJ2-5 | 12 | few | TRBV27 | CASSIIGETQYF | TGTGCCAGCAGCATCATCGGAGAGACCCAGTACTTC
. | TRBJ1-5 | 14 | . | TRBV11-3 | CASSLGWGRQPQHF | TGTGCCAGCAGCTTAGGATGGGGGCGTCAGCCCCAGCATTTT
TRBD1 | TRBJ2-7 | 16 | . | TRBV18 | CASSPRTGMGSGEQYF | TGTGCCAGCTCACCCAGGACAGGTATGGGTTCGGGCGAGCAGTACTTC
. | TRBJ1-2 | 15 | few | TRBV5-8 | CASSLQGWANYGYTF | TGTGCCAGCAGCTTACAGGGTTGGGCTAACTATGGCTACACCTTC
TRBD2 | TRBJ2-2 | 14 | . | TRBV10-2 | CASSAGTSAGELFF | TGCGCCAGCAGCGCCGGGACTAGTGCCGGGGAGCTGTTTTTT
TRBD1 | TRBJ1-2 | 15 | once | TRBV18 | CASSPDGQGRYGYTF | TGTGCCAGCTCACCCGATGGACAGGGGAGGTATGGCTACACCTTC
TRBD1 | TRBJ2-1 | 15 | . | TRBV2 | CASSPPGTGLHEQFF | TGTGCCAGCAGTCCCCCCGGGACAGGGTTACATGAGCAGTTCTTC
. | TRBJ2-3 | 17 | once | TRBV7-9 | CASSPAQGLLHTDTQYF | TGTGCCAGCAGCCCCGCCCAGGGACTCCTACACACAGATACGCAGTATTTT
. | TRBJ1-3 | 13 | once | TRBV6-5 | CASSYPSGNTIYF | TGTGCCAGCAGTTACCCATCTGGAAACACCATATATTTT
. | TRBJ1-2 | 13 | few | TRBV5-8 | CASSLAGYYGYTF | TGTGCCAGCAGCTTGGCGGGTTACTATGGCTACACCTTC
. | TRBJ2-5 | 13 | . | TRBV5-1 | CASSSGQQETQYF | TGCGCCAGCAGCTCCGGACAGCAAGAGACCCAGTACTTC
. | TRBJ2-7 | 14 | few | TRBV19 | CASSIAWTVPEQYF | TGTGCCAGTAGTATCGCTTGGACAGTTCCCGAGCAGTACTTC
TRBD1 | TRBJ1-5 | 16 | . | TRBV7-9 | CASSEYRGGENQPQHF | TGTGCCAGCAGCGAATACAGGGGGGGGGAGAATCAGCCCCAGCATTTT
TRBD1 | TRBJ2-5 | 14 | . | TRBV10-3 | CANSDRADSETQYF | TGTGCCAACTCAGACAGGGCAGACTCAGAGACCCAGTACTTC
TRBD1 | TRBJ1-3 | 17 | few | TRBV4-2 | CASSRGTGALSGNTIYF | TGTGCCAGCAGCCGAGGGACAGGGGCCCTCTCTGGAAACACCATATATTTT
. | TRBJ2-7 | 13 | . | TRBV28 | CASSPSGGDEQYF | TGTGCCAGCAGTCCGTCCGGGGGAGACGAGCAGTACTTC
. | TRBJ2-4 | 13 | . | TRBV30 | CAWSPGSKNIQYF | TGTGCCTGGAGCCCGGGGTCCAAAAACATTCAGTACTTC
. | TRBJ2-1 | 13 | . | TRBV29-1 | CRARGQQAHEQFF | TGCAGGGCGCGGGGGCAGCAGGCCCATGAGCAGTTCTTC
TRBD2 | TRBJ2-2 | 18 | . | TRBV9 | CASSVVAGGGLGTGELFF | TGTGCCAGCAGCGTAGTAGCGGGAGGAGGGCTGGGCACCGGGGAGCTGTTTTTT
. | TRBJ1-3 | 18 | . | TRBV4-2 | CASSQLPAGLGSGNTIYF | TGTGCCAGCAGCCAGTTACCAGCGGGACTAGGTTCTGGAAACACCATATATTTT
TRBD2 | TRBJ2-7 | 14 | few | TRBV7-3 | CASSLSSGSNEQYF | TGTGCCAGCAGCTTATCTAGCGGGAGCAACGAGCAGTACTTC
. | TRBJ2-1 | 15 | . | TRBV6-4 | CASSDTSGLRDEQFF | TGTGCCAGCAGTGACACCTCAGGGCTCCGGGATGAGCAGTTCTTC
TRBD1 | TRBJ2-3 | 16 | once | TRBV12-5 | CASGGTGTPWLDTQYF | TGTGCTAGTGGAGGGACAGGGACCCCATGGTTAGATACGCAGTATTTT
. | TRBJ2-1 | 16 | . | TRBV7-2 | CASSLRPGMSNNEQFF | TGTGCCAGCAGCTTAAGGCCGGGGATGTCCAACAATGAGCAGTTCTTC
TRBD2 | TRBJ2-1 | 19 | few | TRBV2 | CASSVRPGLAESSYNEQFF | TGTGCCAGCAGCGTAAGACCGGGACTAGCGGAGAGCTCCTACAATGAGCAGTTCTTC
. | TRBJ2-5 | 14 | . | TRBV6-5 | CASSYAQGGETQYF | TGTGCCAGCAGTTACGCCCAAGGAGGAGAGACCCAGTACTTC
. | TRBJ2-1 | 15 | . | TRBV19 | CASRDPGAGGNEQFF | TGTGCCAGTAGGGATCCGGGGGCAGGGGGCAATGAGCAGTTCTTC
TRBD2 | TRBJ2-2 | 15 | once | TRBV9 | CASSVSGGFDGELFF | TGTGCCAGCAGCGTATCGGGGGGTTTCGACGGGGAGCTGTTTTTT
. | TRBJ2-1 | 14 | . | TRBV25-1 | CASSDGSSYNEQFF | TGTGCCAGCAGTGACGGGAGCTCCTACAATGAGCAGTTCTTC
. | TRBJ2-1 | 15 | . | TRBV7-3 | CASSRLASPGNEQFF | TGTGCCAGCAGCCGATTAGCGTCCCCCGGCAATGAGCAGTTCTTC
. | TRBJ2-3 | 14 | . | TRBV5-4 | CASSLEDNTDTQYF | TGTGCCAGCAGCTTGGAGGACAACACAGATACGCAGTATTTT
. | TRBJ1-1 | 13 | few | TRBV13 | CASSLTGNTEAFF | TGTGCCAGCAGCTTGACGGGGAACACTGAAGCTTTCTTT
. | TRBJ1-1 | 15 | . | TRBV19 | CASSSAGTLNTEAFF | TGTGCCAGTAGTTCCGCCGGGACATTGAACACTGAAGCTTTCTTT
. | TRBJ1-2 | 13 | . | TRBV5-1 | CASRIGGVYGYTF | TGCGCCAGCAGGATTGGGGGGGTTTATGGCTACACCTTC
TRBD2 | TRBJ2-7 | 12 | few | TRBV18 | CASSLREGEQYF | TGTGCCAGCTCACTCAGGGAGGGAGAGCAGTACTTC
TRBD1 | TRBJ2-7 | 15 | few | TRBV6-1 | CASRRPGQGVHEQYF | TGTGCCAGCAGGAGACCGGGACAGGGAGTACACGAGCAGTACTTC